The 30 T cell receptor beta chains in this list originate from one sample, sequenced in a study of T cell responses to AZD1222 COVID-19 vaccine. Some clones are missing from TCRdb's copy, which holds only in-frame ones; the method was immunoSEQ multiplex PCR. The repertoire holds 130,000 or so clones, with around 83% as singletons. The sequences come from peripheral blood, collected on day 0 of AZD1222 vaccination. These receptors all come from an adult in good health.

The table lists this clone with a few counts. V usage is TRBV25-1 and J usage is TRBJ2-5; possible D gene TRBD1, 6 bases. V gave up 4 bases and J gave up 2 bases, with 17 bases separating them. The germline CDR1 and CDR2 sequences are MGHDK and SYGVNS. This CDR3 contains 16 residues. CDR3 in amino acids: CASSGRTANIQETQYF. The CDR3 region has the DNA TGTGCCAGCAGTGGCCGGACAGCAAACATTCAAGAGACCCAGTACTTC.

A few counts support this clone. The rearrangement uses TRBV28 and TRBJ1-5; maybe TRBD1 (6 bases). The germline V gene has CDR1 MDHEN and CDR2 SYDVKM. The CDR3 has 13 residues. V lost 6 bases and J 11 bases, leaving 17 bases between the germline ends. CDR3 protein: CASSTQQGWTQHF. DNA of the CDR3: TGTGCCAGCAGCACCCAACAGGGTTGGACCCAGCATTTT.

The CDR3 coding sequence is TGTGCCAGCAGTTCCGAACAGGGGGCTGGCTATGGCTACACCTTC. Translating gives CASSSEQGAGYGYTF. This sequence joins TRBV27 and TRBJ1-2; 9 nucleotides match TRBD1. With V trimmed by 4 bases and J by 4 bases, 7 bases remained unmatched. The CDR3 length is 15 residues. Germline CDR1 is MNHEY and CDR2 is SMNVEV (reference sequence).

In this sample, this clone turned up once. V and J are TRBV28 and TRBJ1-2; D remains unclear. The CDR3 has 14 amino acids. Germline V CDR1 and CDR2: MDHEN, SYDVKM. V lost 8 bases to trimming and J lost 3 bases, with 16 bases between them. The CDR3: CASRQRDLDYGYTF. CDR3 DNA: TGTGCCAGCCGCCAGCGGGATCTGGACTATGGCTACACCTTC.

This clone has a count of ten or more. The chain uses TRBV4-1 and TRBJ1-4; perhaps TRBD1 as D (5 bases). Trimming removed 0 bases from V and 6 bases from J, with 11 bases in between. CDR3 size: 15 residues. Germline assignment: CDR1 MGHRA and CDR2 YSYEKL. This chain's CDR3 is CASSQDGRVYEKLFF. DNA for the CDR3: TGCGCCAGCAGCCAAGATGGCAGGGTATATGAAAAACTGTTTTTT.

The rearrangement joins TRBV28 to TRBJ2-7, with TRBD2 identical over 7 bases. Per germline, CDR1 MDHEN and CDR2 SYDVKM. V was clipped by 3 bases and J by 2 bases; unmatched bases: 4. This CDR3 has 14 amino acids. The CDR3 DNA reads as TGTGCCAGCAGTTTGGGGGGGATCCCCTACGAGCAGTACTTC. Translating gives CASSLGGIPYEQYF.

This sequence joins TRBV29-1 and TRBJ1-1; D remains unclear. CDR3 size: 13 residues. V lost 5 bases and J 1 base, leaving 11 bases between the germline ends. The V gene's germline CDR1 is SQVTM and CDR2 ANQGSEA. The CDR3 reads CSVTPSGNTEAFF. The CDR3 coding sequence is TGCAGCGTTACACCGAGTGGGAACACTGAAGCTTTCTTT.

The genes are TRBV11-2 and TRBJ1-2; no clear D gene. The V end lost 0 bases, the J end lost 0 bases, and 2 bases lay between the germline ends. The CDR3 spans 13 residues. Germline V lookup: CDR1 SGHAT, CDR2 FQNNGV. CDR3 DNA: TGTGCCAGCAGCTTAGATGCTAACTATGGCTACACCTTC. Amino acid sequence: CASSLDANYGYTF.

This rearrangement joins TRBV19 to TRBJ2-6; 11 nucleotides match TRBD1. CDR1 LNHDA and CDR2 SQIVND come from the germline V gene (reference sequence). The CDR3 contains 19 residues. After removal of 5 bases from V and 0 bases from J, the junction contained 9 bases not matched to a gene. As DNA, the CDR3 is TGTGCCAGTAGTCCTTCTTGGGACAGGGGGTTCTCTGGGGCCAACGTCCTGACTTTC. As protein: CASSPSWDRGFSGANVLTF.

This clone was seen a few times. This chain links TRBV7-9 with TRBJ1-1, with D perhaps TRBD1 (5 bases). V lost 5 bases to trimming and J lost 1 base, with 11 bases between them. CDR1 is SEHNR, CDR2 FQNEAQ, per germline (reference sequence). The CDR3 contains 14 residues. CDR3 loop: CASSPGGRNTEAFF. As DNA, the CDR3 is TGTGCCAGCAGCCCCGGGGGTCGGAACACTGAAGCTTTCTTT.

There are a few counts of this clone. V gene TRBV30 combines with J gene TRBJ1-6; D gene ambiguous. This CDR3 is 12 amino acids long. V lost 3 bases to trimming and J lost 5 bases, with 5 bases between them. Germline CDR1 is GTSNPN and CDR2 is SVGIG (reference sequence). The CDR3 spells CAWSSDNSPLHF. In DNA, the CDR3 is TGTGCCTGGAGCTCGGATAATTCACCCCTCCACTTT.

The chain carries TRBV18 and TRBJ2-6; TRBD1 matches 7 bases. With V trimmed by 3 bases and J by 2 bases, 1 base remained unmatched. Germline V CDR1 and CDR2: KGHSH, LQKENI. This CDR3 region has 15 residues. The CDR3: CASSPDRAGANVLTF. As DNA, the CDR3 is TGTGCCAGCTCACCCGACAGGGCTGGGGCCAACGTCCTGACTTTC.

The chain couples TRBV9 to TRBJ1-1, with D maybe TRBD1 (5 bases). Trimming took 4 bases from V and 3 from J, leaving 10 bases between them. Germline V lookup: CDR1 SGDLS, CDR2 YYNGEE. This CDR3 comprises 13 residues. CDR3 amino acids: CASSTRQYTEAFF. The CDR3 coding sequence is TGTGCCAGCAGCACCAGACAGTACACTGAAGCTTTCTTT.

V usage is TRBV9 and J usage is TRBJ2-1, with D tentatively TRBD2 (6 bases). V dropped 3 bases and J dropped 3 bases, with 7 bases sitting between them. Germline CDR1 is SGDLS and CDR2 is YYNGEE. This CDR3 region has 13 residues. The CDR3 DNA is TGTGCCAGCAGCGGTAGCGGCTACAATGAGCAGTTCTTC. Residues: CASSGSGYNEQFF.

This clone was counted only a few times. This chain connects TRBV6-4 to TRBJ1-1, with 8 bases that match TRBD1. J lost 5 bases, V lost 5 bases, and 10 bases had no gene match. The CDR3 is 15 residues long. CDR1 MRHNA and CDR2 SNTAGT come from the germline V gene. The CDR3 bases are TGTGCCAGCAGTCCCTCGACAGGGGAGTGGACTGAAGCTTTCTTT. Translation: CASSPSTGEWTEAFF.

The gene calls are TRBV3-1 (or the pseudogene TRBV3-2) and TRBJ2-5; D is unresolved. The CDR3 contains 12 residues. V was shortened by 4 bases and J by 4 bases, with 7 bases between the two germline ends. Germline loops: CDR1 LGHDT, CDR2 YNNKEL (reference sequence). The CDR3 nucleotides are TGTGCCAGCAGCCTGTGGGGAGAGACCCAGTACTTC. This translates into CASSLWGETQYF.

The chain combines TRBV15 with TRBJ1-6; a weak D match, TRBD1 (5 bases). The germline V and J ends were trimmed by 0 bases and 9 bases, with 15 bases remaining between them. The germline V gene has CDR1 LNHNV and CDR2 YYDKDF (reference sequence). CDR3 length: 16 residues. CDR3 bases: TGTGCCACCAGCAGAGATACGGAGGGTAGGGGTTCACCCCTCCACTTT. Its translation: CATSRDTEGRGSPLHF.

CDR3: CASSSGAEAFF. In nucleotides, the CDR3 is TGTGCCAGCAGTTCGGGGGCTGAAGCTTTCTTT. The chain has TRBV6-5 and TRBJ1-1, with a weak D call TRBD1 (5 bases). The CDR3 is 11 residues long. Germline V lookup: CDR1 MNHEY, CDR2 SVGAGI. The V and J ends lost 4 bases and 6 bases respectively, with 6 bases between them.

The chain links TRBV27 to TRBJ1-5, with no clear D. CDR1 and CDR2 from the germline V gene are MNHEY and SMNVEV (reference sequence). V was cut by 4 bases and J by 11 bases, with 18 bases left in between. The CDR3 length is 14 residues. The CDR3 DNA sequence: TGTGCCAGCAGTTCCTCCAGGAGTTTATGGACCCAGCATTTT. It is translated as CASSSSRSLWTQHF.

The genes are TRBV29-1 and TRBJ2-5; D is undetermined. The CDR3 has 12 amino acids. From germline, CDR1 is SQVTM and CDR2 ANQGSEA. V lost 5 bases to trimming and J lost 5 bases, with 12 bases between them. The chain's CDR3 is CSVSNAEETQYF. In nucleotides, the CDR3 is TGCAGCGTTTCCAACGCTGAGGAGACCCAGTACTTC.

The chain has TRBV24-1 and TRBJ2-7; D gene ambiguous. Per the germline V gene, CDR1 is KGHDR and CDR2 is SFDVKD. V lost 3 bases and J lost 1, with 9 bases in between. CDR3 length: 14 residues. CDR3 nucleotides: TGTGCCACCAGTGATCGGCACAGATCCTACGAGCAGTACTTC. Translated: CATSDRHRSYEQYF.

This clone turned up a few times. CDR3 sequence: CASSEEGGSTYEQYF. The CDR3 nucleotides read TGTGCCAGCAGTGAAGAGGGAGGGTCCACCTACGAGCAGTACTTC. This rearrangement joins TRBV6-1 to TRBJ2-7; 7 nucleotides line up with TRBD2. Germline V lookup: CDR1 MNHNS, CDR2 SASEGT. The CDR3 spans 15 residues. Trimming removed 1 base from V and 2 bases from J; junction bases left unmatched: 5.

This chain uses TRBV27 with TRBJ1-3, with 8 nucleotides matching TRBD1. V shed 5 bases, J shed 3 bases, and the junction held 9 bases outside the gene matches. The CDR3 contains 16 residues. Germline lookup yields CDR1 MNHEY and CDR2 SMNVEV (reference sequence). The CDR3 loop is CASSPSTGDFGNTIYF. The CDR3 DNA follows: TGTGCCAGCAGTCCATCGACAGGGGATTTTGGAAACACCATATATTTT.

V and J are TRBV11-3 and TRBJ2-4, with D perhaps matching TRBD1 (5 bases). The length of the CDR3 is 18 residues. The germline V gene encodes CDR1 SGHNT and CDR2 YENEEA. Between the trimmed V and J ends, which lost 5 bases and 0 bases, there was a span of 20 bases. The CDR3 spells CASSHSSPIRVAKNIQYF. The DNA for the CDR3 is TGTGCCAGCAGCCACTCCAGCCCAATCAGGGTAGCCAAAAACATTCAGTACTTC.

This chain connects TRBV14 to TRBJ2-7; weak D call: TRBD2 (5 bases). Trimming removed 3 bases at V and 12 bases at J, with 15 bases between. Germline V lookup: CDR1 SGHDN, CDR2 FVKESK. The CDR3 extends over 12 amino acids. CDR3 loop: CASSHSTGILYF. The CDR3, as DNA: TGTGCCAGCAGCCATTCGACGGGGATCCTGTACTTC.

The chain combines TRBV9 with TRBJ1-2; D remains unclear. The V gene lost 0 bases and the J gene lost 0 bases, with 6 bases spanning the gap. The CDR3 is made up of 14 amino acids. In germline, CDR1 is SGDLS, CDR2 YYNGEE. Here the CDR3 reads CASSVVEANYGYTF. The CDR3 DNA is TGTGCCAGCAGCGTAGTCGAGGCTAACTATGGCTACACCTTC.

The chain has TRBV4-3 and TRBJ1-2; TRBD1 matches 7 bases. Germline V CDR1 and CDR2: LGHNA, YSLEER. The CDR3 runs to 15 residues. Trimming at V came to 1 base and at J to 7 bases, leaving 9 bases not matched to a gene. The CDR3 loop reads CASSQVGRGPAGYTF. CDR3 nucleotides: TGCGCCAGCAGCCAAGTGGGGAGGGGGCCCGCTGGCTACACCTTC.

The chain links TRBV25-1 to TRBJ2-1, with TRBD1 matching 7 bases. Trimming took 6 bases from V and 8 from J; bases not matched to a gene: 4. Germline V lookup: CDR1 MGHDK, CDR2 SYGVNS. This CDR3 is 12 amino acids long. CDR3 residues: CASRYRGHEQFF. As DNA, the CDR3 is TGTGCCAGCAGGTACAGGGGTCATGAGCAGTTCTTC.

The J gene is TRBJ1-5, the V gene TRBV30, with 8 positions matching TRBD1. Germline V gene sequence: CDR1 GTSNPN, CDR2 SVGIG (reference sequence). The CDR3 is 13 amino acids. J lost 5 bases, V lost 2 bases, and 2 bases had no gene match. DNA of the CDR3: TGTGCCTGGAGTCACAGGGGGGATCAGCCCCAGCATTTT. It codes for CAWSHRGDQPQHF.

The chain's CDR3 is CASSFAILYEQYF. The CDR3 DNA is TGTGCCAGCAGTTTCGCCATTCTCTACGAGCAGTACTTC. The chain employs TRBV27 and TRBJ2-7; D is undetermined. The CDR3 extends over 13 amino acids. From germline, CDR1 is MNHEY and CDR2 SMNVEV (reference sequence). Trimming took 3 bases from V and 3 from J, leaving 9 bases between them.